This T cell receptor (beta chain) was recorded in a study of blood T cell repertoires in COVID-19. Across the study: PBMCs, B-cell-depleted T cells, or T cells were the source of the cDNA or gDNA that made up the material.

In the original analysis: The assay estimated nucleated cells by amplifying reference gene primers. Sequencing was performed with immunoSEQ multiplex PCR; in TCRdb, only in-frame clones are kept and a portion is missing. The DNA was the basis for D and trimming; V, J and clone size are from that table. Of 100,000 to 150,000 clones listed, about 92% were seen once; the top ten hold roughly 5%. This CDR3 is 16 amino acids long. Trimming removed 1 base at V and 4 bases at J, with 15 bases between. Germline V gives CDR1 LGHDT, CDR2 YNNKEL (reference sequence). One Seattle source followed patients from active infection through their disease course.

Sequencing was performed on peripheral blood. This chain joins TRBV3-1 (or the pseudogene TRBV3-2) and TRBJ2-3; maybe TRBD1 (5 bases). The TCR was taken from a man in his fifties or sixties with COVID-19, enrolled during active disease. The CDR3 region has the DNA TGTGCCAGCAGCCAAGGGAAGGGGTTAAATGCAGATACGCAGTATTTT. Protein sequence: CASSQGKGLNADTQYF.